This T cell receptor beta chain was observed in a study of T cells in narcolepsy. General observations from the study: Healthy controls reportedly lacked the autoreactive clonotypes serially found in patients' blood. No autoreactive T cell clone sequences appeared in some memory CD4+ repertoires. Same-patient CSF and blood CD4+ T cell clonotypes included HCRT-specific and TRIB2-specific autoreactive ones.

The assay was immunoSEQ multiplex PCR, and TCRdb's table has in-frame clones only and misses some. The sample has 25,000 to 35,000 clones; around 86% are singletons. Comment on this clone: As yet, its antigen is unknown.

Sequencing was carried out using CD45RA- memory CD4+ T cells from PBMCs. The source is a human donor with narcolepsy.

The CDR3 loop reads CASSQSYGRETQYF. The CDR3 region has the DNA TGCGCCAGCAGTCAATCATATGGAAGGGAGACCCAGTACTTC. This chain links TRBV23-1 with TRBJ2-5; D remains ambiguous. TRBV23-1 is an ORF; its function is uncertain. The CDR3 has 14 residues. Trimming left V 0 bases short and J 5 bases short, with 10 bases between.